The 20 T cell receptor beta chains given below trace back to one sample, sequenced in a study of identical twins. In TCRdb, the 5' RACE reads were re-called with MiXCR into one record per CDR3 protein. The data hold around 960,000 distinct CDR3 sequences, with around an eighth observed a single time. This same sample was also taken into another study, of yellow fever vaccine responses in identical twins.

The sample consisted of PBMCs. The source is a woman aged 18 to 35 in good health.

V is TRBV12-3 or TRBV12-4 and J is TRBJ2-3; TRBD1 aligns across 9 bases. This CDR3 has 14 amino acids. Losses at the gene ends were 5 bases for V and 3 bases for J; bases not matched to a gene: 3. CDR3: CASSTGTGTDTQYF. The CDR3 bases are TGTGCCAGCAGTACCGGGACAGGGACAGATACGCAGTATTTT.

This clonotype has at least ten counts. The gene calls are TRBV6-5 and TRBJ2-1; 9 bases align to TRBD2. The V gene's germline CDR1 is MNHEY and CDR2 SVGAGI. This CDR3 region has 15 residues. V lost 0 bases and J lost 9; bases outside the gene matches: 6. The CDR3 DNA is TGTGCCAGCAGTTACTCTCCAGCGGGGGGCGGTGAGCAGTTCTTC. Encoded protein: CASSYSPAGGGEQFF.

The chain links TRBV5-6 to TRBJ1-6; TRBD1 might be the D (5 bases). V was trimmed by 2 bases and J by 14 bases, leaving 14 bases between them. This CDR3 has 13 amino acids. Germline V lookup: CDR1 SGHDT, CDR2 YYEEEE. In DNA, the CDR3 is TGTGCCAGCAGCTTTGGGACTGCCTCCGCCCTCCACTTT. This sequence encodes CASSFGTASALHF.

In this sample, this clonotype turned up a few times. This chain links TRBV11-1 with TRBJ1-1, with 7 nucleotides matching TRBD1. The CDR3 is 18 residues long. Losses at the gene ends were 2 bases for V and 0 bases for J; bases not matched to a gene: 12. Germline V gene data show CDR1 as SGHAT and CDR2 as FQDESV (reference sequence). CDR3 in amino acids: CASSLLNDREPMNTEAFF. The CDR3 region has the DNA TGTGCCAGCAGCTTATTAAACGACAGGGAGCCCATGAACACTGAAGCTTTCTTT.

Only a few counts were recorded for this clonotype. This chain joins TRBV20-1 and TRBJ1-3, with D tentatively TRBD1 (5 bases). CDR1 and CDR2 (germline): DFQATT, SNEGSKA (reference sequence). CDR3 length equals 15 residues. DNA for the CDR3: TGCAGAACTAGAGATGGGACCTACTCTGGAAACACCATATATTTT. As protein: CRTRDGTYSGNTIYF.

This clonotype has a handful of counts. The chain joins TRBV25-1 to TRBJ2-3, with 9 nucleotides matching TRBD2. The germline V gene has CDR1 MGHDK and CDR2 SYGVNS. There are 14 residues in the CDR3. V was clipped by 5 bases and J by 2 bases; unmatched bases: 2. CDR3 amino acids: CASSSSGVTDTQYF. In DNA form, the CDR3 reads TGTGCCAGCAGTTCTAGCGGGGTCACAGATACGCAGTATTTT.

This clonotype was seen a few times. CDR3 sequence reads: CASSFSADNEQFF. CDR3 in DNA: TGTGCCAGCAGCTTTTCGGCAGACAATGAGCAGTTCTTC. The chain recombines TRBV7-9 with TRBJ2-1, with unresolved D. V gave up 3 bases and J gave up 5 bases, with 8 bases separating them. Germline V gives CDR1 SEHNR, CDR2 FQNEAQ (reference sequence). The CDR3 contains 13 residues.

This rearrangement joins TRBV11-1 to TRBJ2-3; TRBD2 aligns across 11 bases. CDR1 is SGHAT and CDR2 is FQDESV in the germline V gene (reference sequence). CDR3 length: 18 residues. The trim removed 4 bases at V and 3 bases at J, leaving 12 bases unmatched. The CDR3 protein is CASSSLSGRAYGTDTQYF. DNA of the CDR3: TGTGCCAGCAGCTCCCTTAGCGGGAGGGCCTATGGGACAGATACGCAGTATTTT.

This clonotype was seen a handful of times. V usage is TRBV4-2 and J usage is TRBJ2-3, with 11 bases matching TRBD2. The ends lost 1 base at V and 1 base at J; junction bases unmatched: 4. CDR3 size: 17 residues. Germline CDR1 reads LGHNA; CDR2 reads YNFKEQ. CDR3 sequence: CASSQAGTSGGTDTQYF. The CDR3 DNA follows: TGTGCCAGCAGCCAAGCGGGGACTAGCGGCGGCACAGATACGCAGTATTTT.

This clonotype was detected many times. V and J are TRBV12-3 or TRBV12-4 and TRBJ1-1; D gene uncertain. The germline V and J ends were trimmed by 7 bases and 1 base, with 19 bases remaining between them. The CDR3 extends over 16 amino acids. This CDR3 reads CASTFAGEWSNTEAFF. CDR3 DNA: TGTGCCAGCACCTTCGCCGGGGAGTGGTCGAACACTGAAGCTTTCTTT.

This chain connects TRBV12-3 or TRBV12-4 to TRBJ2-7, with TRBD2 matching 13 bases. Losses at the gene ends were 6 bases for V and 5 bases for J; bases not matched to a gene: 7. The CDR3 contains 15 residues. CDR3 DNA sequence: TGTGCCAGCAGGGGGCGACTAGCGGGAGGCAACGAGCAGTACTTC. It encodes CASRGRLAGGNEQYF.

The gene calls are TRBV20-1 and TRBJ1-6, with a weak D call TRBD1 (5 bases). The CDR3 length is 15 residues. Germline loops: CDR1 DFQATT, CDR2 SNEGSKA (reference sequence). V lost 3 bases and J lost 7, with 16 bases in between. Written as DNA, the CDR3 is TGCAGTGCTAGCAATCGAGGGGTTGGGAATTCACCCCTCCACTTT. It yields the protein CSASNRGVGNSPLHF.

This sequence joins TRBV14 and TRBJ2-7; 9 bases align to TRBD2. The germline CDR1 and CDR2 sequences are SGHDN and FVKESK. The CDR3 loop spans 17 amino acids. With V trimmed by 4 bases and J by 3 bases, 13 bases remained unmatched. The CDR3 DNA follows: TGTGCCAGCAGCCCCATCCATCCGGGGACTAGCTTCTACGAGCAGTACTTC. It specifies CASSPIHPGTSFYEQYF.

This sequence joins TRBV6-1 and TRBJ1-5, with D perhaps matching TRBD1 (5 bases). This CDR3 has 14 amino acids. Germline V gene lookup returns CDR1 MNHNS and CDR2 SASEGT. Trimming stripped 8 bases from V and 2 bases from J, with 13 bases between. CDR3 protein: CASGWGTGNQPQHF. CDR3 bases: TGTGCCAGCGGGTGGGGGACTGGCAATCAGCCCCAGCATTTT.

This clonotype was seen repeatedly, ten times or more. The V gene is TRBV28, the J gene TRBJ2-3; D is possibly TRBD1 (6 bases). Germline loops: CDR1 MDHEN, CDR2 SYDVKM. The CDR3 is 14 amino acids. V lost 4 bases and J lost 0, with 8 bases in between. In DNA form, the CDR3 reads TGTGCCAGCAGTTCGGACAGTAGCACAGATACGCAGTATTTT. It translates to CASSSDSSTDTQYF. Full variable domain (outside the CDR3, taken from reference TRBV28 and TRBJ2-3): DVKVTQSSRYLVKRTGEKVFLECVQDMDHENMFWYRQDPGLGLRLIYFSYDVKMKEKGDIPEGYSVSREKKERFSLILESASTNQTSMYLCASSSDSSTDTQYFGPGTRLTVL.

In its sample, this clonotype was seen many times. V is TRBV20-1 and J is TRBJ2-5, with no clear D. The CDR3 extends over 15 amino acids. Trimming cost V 2 bases and J 1 base, with 14 bases left between them. Germline CDR1 and CDR2: DFQATT and SNEGSKA (reference sequence). The CDR3 nucleotides read TGCAGTGCTAGACCGTCCGGGCGGTCCCAAGAGACCCAGTACTTC. Protein sequence: CSARPSGRSQETQYF.

The chain recombines TRBV7-9 with TRBJ2-1; no clear D. CDR1 is SEHNR, CDR2 FQNEAQ, per germline (reference sequence). The ends were cut back, 2 bases at V and 5 bases at J, with 13 bases in the middle. The CDR3 loop spans 15 amino acids. CDR3 coding DNA: TGTGCCAGCAGCTTATCAGGTGTTTGGCACAATGAGCAGTTCTTC. It yields the protein CASSLSGVWHNEQFF.

This clonotype was observed at least ten times. CDR3 coding DNA: TGTGCCAGCAGTTTTGGGAGGGCCTTTAGAAATGAGCAGTTCTTC. It translates to CASSFGRAFRNEQFF. The chain recombines TRBV12-3 or TRBV12-4 with TRBJ2-1, with TRBD2 matching over 7 bases. The CDR3 contains 15 residues. V shed 3 bases, J shed 7 bases, and the junction held 9 bases outside the gene matches.

The sample holds many counts of this clonotype. As DNA, the CDR3 is TGTGCCATCAGTGAGCCCTTCTTTGGTGAAAGAAACTATGGCTACACCTTC. As protein: CAISEPFFGERNYGYTF. J is TRBJ1-2 and V is TRBV10-3; D is unclear. There are 17 residues in the CDR3. CDR1 and CDR2 (germline): ENHRY, SYGVKD. Trimming took off 2 bases at V and 2 bases at J, with 18 bases between the two ends.

A few counts support this clonotype. V and J are TRBV3-1 and TRBJ2-7, with 8 bases lining up with TRBD1. Losses at the gene ends were 4 bases for V and 3 bases for J; bases not matched to a gene: 5. The CDR3 is made up of 14 amino acids. CDR1 LGHDT and CDR2 YNNKEL come from the germline V gene (reference sequence). CDR3 protein: CASSPTGALYEQYF. CDR3 DNA: TGTGCCAGCAGCCCGACAGGGGCCCTCTACGAGCAGTACTTC.